A selection of T cell receptor beta chains follows, all from one sample in a study of blood T cell repertoires in COVID-19. Assay used: immunoSEQ multiplex PCR; TCRdb lists only in-frame clones, some missing. Of about 250,000 clones listed, 80% to 85% are singletons. Source material: PBMCs or T cells enriched from blood (not recorded which). The receptor source for this set is a man aged 45-65 years who had recovered from COVID-19. Both conserved end residues are part of each CDR3. A D gene is named only where the DNA matches it firmly. The size of a clone is reported for some rows only, either as once, few or many, or as a class for expanded clones.

D gene,J gene,V gene,clone size,CDR3 protein,CDR3 DNA
NA,TRBJ1-3,TRBV5-1,NA,CASSLASSGNTIYF,TGCGCCAGCAGCTTAGCAAGCTCTGGAAACACCATATATTTT
NA,TRBJ2-7,TRBV14,NA,CASSQAALSSEQYF,TGTGCCAGCAGCCAGGCAGCCCTCTCTAGCGAGCAGTACTTC
TRBD1,TRBJ2-2,TRBV11-3,once,CASSFTRGTGAFGELFF,TGTGCCAGCAGCTTCACCCGCGGGACAGGGGCTTTTGGGGAGCTGTTTTTT
TRBD1,TRBJ2-3,TRBV7-9,NA,CASSPTGQGTDTQYF,TGTGCCAGCAGCCCCACGGGACAGGGCACAGATACGCAGTATTTT
TRBD1,TRBJ1-1,TRBV7-2,NA,CASSLPPGQGGPYGAFF,TGTGCCAGCAGCTTACCGCCGGGACAGGGGGGGCCTTATGGAGCTTTCTTT
NA,TRBJ1-2,TRBV19,NA,CASSIFTGGGYTF,TGTGCCAGTAGTATTTTTACAGGTGGTGGCTACACCTTC
TRBD2,TRBJ2-3,TRBV7-2,once,CASSSGTTGTQYF,TGTGCCAGCAGCTCGGGGACTACGGGTACGCAGTATTTT
TRBD2,TRBJ2-1,TRBV9,NA,CASSVELAGGNEQFF,TGTGCCAGCAGCGTAGAACTAGCGGGGGGGAATGAGCAGTTCTTC
NA,TRBJ2-7,TRBV6-6,NA,CASSYGAAWYEQYF,TGTGCCAGCAGTTACGGAGCGGCGTGGTACGAGCAGTACTTC
NA,TRBJ2-7,TRBV5-1,NA,CASSLVGSVSYEQYF,TGCGCCAGCAGCTTGGTCGGGAGTGTATCCTACGAGCAGTACTTC
NA,TRBJ2-7,TRBV12-1,NA,CASSSAEAGGTYEQYF,TGTGCCAGCAGCTCCGCGGAAGCGGGGGGCACCTACGAGCAGTACTTC
TRBD1,TRBJ1-5,TRBV27,NA,CASSQRQGSNQPQHF,TGTGCCAGCAGTCAACGACAGGGGAGCAATCAGCCCCAGCATTTT
TRBD2,TRBJ2-3,TRBV5-1,NA,CASVGLAGGSDTQYF,TGCGCCAGCGTGGGACTAGCGGGAGGGTCAGATACGCAGTATTTT
NA,TRBJ2-7,TRBV7-9,NA,CASSWGGSADYEQYF,TGTGCCAGCTCCTGGGGAGGTAGCGCCGACTACGAGCAGTACTTC
NA,TRBJ1-2,TRBV14,NA,CASSQDRRGFYGYTF,TGTGCCAGCAGCCAAGATCGAAGGGGCTTCTATGGCTACACCTTC
TRBD1,TRBJ1-2,TRBV5-5,NA,CASSFSGGGNYGYTF,TGTGCCAGCAGCTTTTCAGGGGGCGGTAACTATGGCTACACCTTC
TRBD1,TRBJ2-3,TRBV5-4,NA,CASSLAWDRDTQYF,TGTGCCAGCAGCTTGGCCTGGGACAGGGATACGCAGTATTTT
NA,TRBJ2-7,TRBV2,NA,CASSENRPMVHEQYF,TGTGCCAGCAGTGAAAACAGGCCGATGGTCCACGAGCAGTACTTC
TRBD1,TRBJ2-5,TRBV29-1,NA,CSVGGGAETQYF,TGCAGCGTTGGAGGGGGCGCGGAGACCCAGTACTTC
NA,TRBJ2-1,TRBV5-1,NA,CATSGGASSYNEQFF,TGCGCCACGAGCGGCGGGGCTAGCTCCTACAATGAGCAGTTCTTC
TRBD1,TRBJ1-3,TRBV11-2,NA,CASSFRDRGNTIYF,TGTGCCAGCAGCTTCCGGGACAGGGGAAACACCATATATTTT
TRBD1,TRBJ1-1,TRBV18,NA,CASSPLPDRAAFF,TGTGCCAGCTCACCCCTCCCAGACAGGGCCGCTTTCTTT
TRBD1,TRBJ2-5,TRBV28,NA,CASSLSGGHRETQYF,TGTGCCAGCAGTTTATCAGGGGGCCATCGGGAGACCCAGTACTTC
TRBD1,TRBJ1-2,TRBV7-9,NA,CASSPGQGDYGYTF,TGTGCCAGCAGCCCGGGACAGGGTGACTATGGCTACACCTTC
TRBD2,TRBJ2-5,TRBV5-4,once,CASSPPPTSGRTQETQYF,TGTGCCAGCAGCCCGCCCCCGACTAGCGGGAGGACACAAGAGACCCAGTACTTC
TRBD1,TRBJ1-2,TRBV11-1,NA,CASSLEDRAYGYTF,TGTGCCAGCAGCCTAGAGGACAGGGCCTATGGCTACACCTTC
NA,TRBJ1-2,TRBV10-3,NA,CAIQDSGGGSPNYGYTF,TGTGCCATTCAGGACAGCGGCGGGGGATCCCCGAACTATGGCTACACCTTC
NA,TRBJ2-7,TRBV18,NA,CASSEGRTYEQYF,TGTGCCAGCTCAGAGGGCCGCACCTACGAGCAGTACTTC
NA,TRBJ1-2,TRBV7-2,NA,CASSFIIGGWGYTF,TGTGCCAGCAGCTTCATAATTGGGGGCTGGGGCTACACCTTC
NA,TRBJ2-7,TRBV5-1,NA,CASSRLLGYEQYF,TGCGCCAGCAGTCGACTTCTAGGCTACGAGCAGTACTTC
TRBD2,TRBJ2-3,TRBV19,NA,CASSVGLAGVNGDTQYF,TGTGCCAGTAGTGTAGGACTAGCGGGGGTCAATGGGGATACGCAGTATTTT
TRBD1,TRBJ2-2,TRBV6-4,NA,CASRRDRANTGELFF,TGTGCCAGCAGAAGGGACAGGGCGAACACCGGGGAGCTGTTTTTT
NA,TRBJ2-7,TRBV3-1/TRBV3-2,NA,CASSQGVGDQSEQYF,TGTGCCAGCAGCCAAGGGGTCGGGGATCAGAGCGAGCAGTACTTC
TRBD1,TRBJ1-3,TRBV18,NA,CASLPGQGSGNTIYF,TGTGCCAGCTTACCGGGACAGGGTTCTGGAAACACCATATATTTT
TRBD1,TRBJ1-1,TRBV6-5,NA,CASSFRDRGLGTEAFF,TGTGCCAGCAGTTTCCGGGACAGGGGCTTAGGCACTGAAGCTTTCTTT
NA,TRBJ2-1,TRBV12-3/TRBV12-4,NA,CASSRKGGQFF,TGTGCCAGCAGTCGTAAGGGAGGGCAGTTCTTC
NA,TRBJ1-5,TRBV28,once,CASSLSGQPQHF,TGTGCCAGCAGCCTTAGCGGTCAGCCCCAGCATTTT
NA,TRBJ2-5,TRBV12-3/TRBV12-4,NA,CASSLDPGLTQYF,TGTGCCAGCAGTTTAGACCCTGGGCTGACCCAGTACTTC
TRBD2,TRBJ2-1,TRBV5-5,NA,CASSLLAGVPNEQFF,TGTGCCAGCAGCTTACTAGCGGGAGTCCCCAATGAGCAGTTCTTC
NA,TRBJ1-2,TRBV3-1/TRBV3-2,NA,CASSQVSGGDGYTF,TGTGCCAGCAGCCAAGTATCGGGGGGCGATGGCTACACCTTC
TRBD2,TRBJ2-1,TRBV10-3,NA,CAISDYGIAGFNEQFF,TGTGCCATCAGTGACTATGGGATAGCGGGATTTAATGAGCAGTTCTTC
TRBD1,TRBJ1-1,TRBV27,once,CASSPRTGHTEAFF,TGTGCCAGCAGTCCCCGGACAGGCCACACTGAAGCTTTCTTT
TRBD2,TRBJ2-3,TRBV7-2,NA,CASSLKGLAGVDTQYF,TGTGCCAGCAGCCTGAAGGGACTAGCGGGAGTGGATACGCAGTATTTT
NA,TRBJ1-6,TRBV25-1,NA,CASSEQGKSPLHF,TGTGCCAGCAGTGAGCAGGGAAAGTCACCCCTCCACTTT